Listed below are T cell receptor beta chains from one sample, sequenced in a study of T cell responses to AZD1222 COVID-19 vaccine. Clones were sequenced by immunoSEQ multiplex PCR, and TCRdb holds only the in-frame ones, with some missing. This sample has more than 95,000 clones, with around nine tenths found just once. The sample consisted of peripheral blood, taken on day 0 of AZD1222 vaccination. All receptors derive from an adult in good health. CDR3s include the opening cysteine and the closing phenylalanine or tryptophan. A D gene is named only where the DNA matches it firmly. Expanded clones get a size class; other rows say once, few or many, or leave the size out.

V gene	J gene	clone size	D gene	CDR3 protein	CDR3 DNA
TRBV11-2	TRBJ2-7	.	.	CASSFGDNSYEQYF	TGTGCCAGCAGCTTTGGGGATAACTCCTACGAGCAGTACTTC
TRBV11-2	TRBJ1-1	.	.	CASSLWQPRKGTEAFF	TGTGCCAGCAGCTTATGGCAACCCCGAAAGGGAACTGAAGCTTTCTTT
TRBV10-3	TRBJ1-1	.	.	CATNSREIGSTEAFF	TGTGCCACCAATAGCAGGGAGATTGGTTCGACTGAAGCTTTCTTT
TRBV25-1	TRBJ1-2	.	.	CASSVPGVGYGYTF	TGTGCCAGCAGTGTACCAGGGGTCGGCTATGGCTACACCTTC
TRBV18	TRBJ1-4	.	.	CASSSGVPNEKLFF	TGTGCCAGCTCCTCAGGGGTACCTAATGAAAAACTGTTTTTT
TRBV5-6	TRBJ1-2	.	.	CASSLALRDHGYTF	TGTGCCAGCAGCTTGGCCCTCAGGGACCATGGCTACACCTTC
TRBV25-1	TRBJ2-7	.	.	CASSRQGGDYEQYF	TGTGCCAGCAGCAGACAGGGAGGGGACTACGAGCAGTACTTC
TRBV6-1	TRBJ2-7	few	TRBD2	CASSDPGLAETYEQYF	TGTGCCAGCAGTGATCCAGGACTAGCGGAGACCTACGAGCAGTACTTC
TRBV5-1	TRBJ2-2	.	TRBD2	CASSPPRGGGANTGELFF	TGCGCCAGCAGCCCCCCGAGAGGTGGGGGGGCGAACACCGGGGAGCTGTTTTTT
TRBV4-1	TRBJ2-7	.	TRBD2	CASSQKFTSASSYEQYF	TGCGCCAGCAGCCAAAAGTTCACTAGCGCAAGCTCCTACGAGCAGTACTTC
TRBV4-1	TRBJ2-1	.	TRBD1	CASSQEDRGGYNEQFF	TGCGCCAGCAGCCAAGAGGACAGGGGTGGGTACAATGAGCAGTTCTTC
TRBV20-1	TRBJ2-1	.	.	CSASSGGAGANEQFF	TGCAGTGCTAGTAGTGGGGGGGCCGGGGCCAATGAGCAGTTCTTC
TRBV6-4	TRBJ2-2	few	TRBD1	CASSGTGDTGELFF	TGTGCCAGCAGTGGGACAGGGGACACCGGGGAGCTGTTTTTT
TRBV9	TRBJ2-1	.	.	CASSVVHDNEQFF	TGTGCCAGCAGCGTAGTGCATGACAATGAGCAGTTCTTC
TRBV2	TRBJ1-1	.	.	CASSRGPVEAFF	TGTGCCAGCTCCCGGGGACCAGTTGAAGCTTTCTTT
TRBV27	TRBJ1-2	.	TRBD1	CASSPTGGSGYTF	TGTGCCAGCAGTCCCACAGGGGGGTCTGGCTACACCTTC
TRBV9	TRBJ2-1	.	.	CASSAGQTEQFF	TGTGCCAGCAGCGCCGGCCAGACCGAGCAGTTCTTC
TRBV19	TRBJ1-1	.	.	CASSKEGGIKLQKTLNSEAFF	TGTGCCAGTAGTAAAGAAGGGGGAATAAAACTTCAAAAGACCTTGAACTCTGAAGCTTTCTTT
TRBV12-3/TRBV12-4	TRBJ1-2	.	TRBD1	CASSAGQGYGYTF	TGTGCCAGCAGTGCGGGACAGGGCTATGGCTACACCTTC
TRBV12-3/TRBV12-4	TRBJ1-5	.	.	CASSHGISPQHF	TGTGCCAGCAGCCACGGAATCAGCCCCCAGCATTTT
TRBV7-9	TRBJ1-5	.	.	CASSSAHSNQPQHF	TGTGCCAGCAGCTCCGCCCATAGCAATCAGCCCCAGCATTTT
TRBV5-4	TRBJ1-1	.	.	CASSFENTEAFF	TGTGCCAGCAGCTTTGAGAACACTGAAGCTTTCTTT
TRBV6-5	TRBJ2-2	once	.	CASSWRQINTGELFF	TGTGCCAGCAGTTGGAGGCAGATAAACACCGGGGAGCTGTTTTTT
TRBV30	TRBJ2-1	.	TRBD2	CAWSVSSGPYNEQFF	TGTGCCTGGAGTGTATCTAGCGGGCCATACAATGAGCAGTTCTTC
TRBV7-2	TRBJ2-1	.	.	CASSLAQGGYTEQFF	TGTGCCAGCAGCTTAGCACAGGGAGGTTACACTGAGCAGTTCTTC
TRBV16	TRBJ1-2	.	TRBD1	CASSHSGTGDGYTF	TGTGCCAGCAGCCATTCGGGGACAGGGGATGGCTACACCTTC
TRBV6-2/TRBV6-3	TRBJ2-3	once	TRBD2	CASSPGGTSTDTQYF	TGTGCCAGCAGTCCCGGGGGGACTAGCACAGATACGCAGTATTTT
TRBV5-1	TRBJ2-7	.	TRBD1	CASSPGQGSYEQYF	TGCGCCAGCAGTCCGGGACAGGGTTCCTACGAGCAGTACTTC
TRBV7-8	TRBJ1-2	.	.	CASSLFRQGGDGYTF	TGTGCCAGCAGCTTATTCCGGCAGGGAGGTGATGGCTACACCTTC
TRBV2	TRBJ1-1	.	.	CASSTEAFF	TGTGCCAGCAGTACTGAAGCTTTCTTT
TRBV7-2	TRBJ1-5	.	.	CASSFNSNQPQHF	TGTGCCAGCAGCTTTAATAGCAATCAGCCCCAGCATTTT
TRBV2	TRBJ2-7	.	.	CASRQAGEQYF	TGTGCCAGCAGGCAGGCGGGGGAGCAGTACTTC
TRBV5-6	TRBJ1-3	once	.	CASSPRSGNTIYF	TGTGCCAGCAGCCCGCGGAGTGGTAACACCATATATTTT
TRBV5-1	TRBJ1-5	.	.	CASSFDGNNQPQHF	TGCGCCAGCAGCTTTGACGGTAACAATCAGCCCCAGCATTTT
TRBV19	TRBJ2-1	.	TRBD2	CASTGTSGGFNNEQFF	TGTGCCAGTACCGGGACTAGCGGGGGGTTTAACAATGAGCAGTTCTTC
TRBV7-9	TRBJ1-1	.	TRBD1	CASRDRGLTEAFF	TGTGCCAGCCGGGACAGGGGGTTGACTGAAGCTTTCTTT
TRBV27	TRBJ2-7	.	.	CASSGGAEQYF	TGTGCCAGCAGTGGCGGAGCCGAGCAGTACTTC
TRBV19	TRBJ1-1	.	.	CASSTTAKAFF	TGTGCCAGTAGTACGACAGCCAAAGCTTTCTTT
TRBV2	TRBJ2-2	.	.	CASSAVPTGELFF	TGTGCCAGCAGTGCTGTTCCTACCGGGGAGCTGTTTTTT
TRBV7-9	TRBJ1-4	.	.	CASSLRGAANEKLFF	TGTGCCAGCAGCTTACGGGGGGCTGCTAATGAAAAACTGTTTTTT
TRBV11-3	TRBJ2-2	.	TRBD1	CASSPRTGTNTGELFF	TGTGCCAGCAGCCCTCGGACAGGGACAAACACCGGGGAGCTGTTTTTT
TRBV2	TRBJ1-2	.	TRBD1	CASSHAVGTGDGYTF	TGTGCCAGCAGCCACGCCGTAGGGACAGGGGATGGCTACACCTTC
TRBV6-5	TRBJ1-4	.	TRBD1	CATQGQGGEKLFF	TGTGCCACCCAGGGACAGGGGGGTGAAAAACTGTTTTTT
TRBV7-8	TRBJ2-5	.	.	CASSLVSSIPRLEKETQYF	TGTGCCAGCAGCTTAGTGAGTTCGATTCCGAGACTAGAGAAAGAGACCCAGTACTTC
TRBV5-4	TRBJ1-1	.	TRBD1	CASSQSAGQMNTEAFF	TGTGCCAGCAGCCAGAGCGCGGGACAGATGAACACTGAAGCTTTCTTT
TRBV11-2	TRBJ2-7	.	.	CASSLGSGGHYEQYF	TGTGCCAGCAGCTTAGGTAGTGGGGGCCACTACGAGCAGTACTTC
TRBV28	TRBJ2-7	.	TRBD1	CASSSQATGFYF	TGTGCCAGCAGTTCCCAGGCGACAGGGTTTTACTTC
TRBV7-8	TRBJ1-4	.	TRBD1	CASAGGTNEKLFF	TGTGCCAGCGCAGGGGGGACGAATGAAAAACTGTTTTTT
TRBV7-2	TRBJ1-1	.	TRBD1	CASSTRTGVTEAFF	TGTGCCAGCAGCACCCGGACAGGGGTGACTGAAGCTTTCTTT
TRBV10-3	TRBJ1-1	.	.	CAISVQNTEAFF	TGTGCCATCAGTGTCCAGAACACTGAAGCTTTCTTT
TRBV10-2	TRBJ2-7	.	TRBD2	CATSGGGSIYEQYF	TGCGCCACCTCGGGGGGGGGCAGCATTTACGAGCAGTACTTC
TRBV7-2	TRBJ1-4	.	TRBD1	CASSTGVNEKLFF	TGTGCCAGCTCGACAGGGGTTAATGAAAAACTGTTTTTT
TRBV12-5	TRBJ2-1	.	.	CASGLGGFDEQFF	TGTGCTAGTGGTTTGGGAGGGTTTGATGAGCAGTTCTTC
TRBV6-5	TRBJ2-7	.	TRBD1	CTSVTGNEQYF	TGTACCAGCGTGACAGGGAACGAGCAGTACTTC